These 15 T cell receptor beta chains originate from one sample sequenced in a study of blood T cell repertoires in COVID-19. The method was immunoSEQ multiplex PCR; TCRdb's version includes in-frame clones alone and lacks a portion of them. The sample comprises approximately 200,000 clones, 70% to 90% of which are singletons, and roughly 3.7% rests with the top ten. The material sequenced was peripheral blood. Every receptor here comes from a woman in her 30s with acute or convalescent COVID-19.

This clone was seen once. This sequence joins TRBV5-6 and TRBJ2-4; D is ambiguous. The germline gives CDR1 SGHDT, CDR2 YYEEEE. Deletions cut 0 bases from V and 0 bases from J, with 4 bases between. The CDR3 consists of 14 residues. CDR3 protein: CASSLGLAKNIQYF. The CDR3, as DNA: TGTGCCAGCAGCTTGGGGCTAGCCAAAAACATTCAGTACTTC.

This chain links TRBV5-4 with TRBJ2-1; 11 bases line up with TRBD2. CDR3 length equals 16 residues. The J segment lost 10 bases and the V segment lost 4 bases, leaving 13 bases of the junction unmatched. The germline V gene has CDR1 SGHNT and CDR2 YYREEE (reference sequence). The CDR3 nucleotides read TGTGCCAGCAGCCCGGGACTAGCGGTAAGAATGGCGGAGCAGTTCTTC. This gives the protein CASSPGLAVRMAEQFF.

The CDR3 DNA sequence: TGTGCCAGCAGCCCTCGATCTCGACGGGGGGTCTACGAGCAGTACTTC. Protein: CASSPRSRRGVYEQYF. The rearrangement uses TRBV7-2 and TRBJ2-7, with 7 bases lining up with TRBD2. The CDR3 extends over 16 amino acids. The V gene's germline CDR1 is SGHTA and CDR2 FQGNSA. J was trimmed by 3 bases and V by 5 bases; bases with no gene match: 13.

V gene TRBV7-2 combines with J gene TRBJ2-5; 14 bases are a match to TRBD2. CDR3 length equals 19 residues. Trimming cost V 0 bases and J 4 bases; bases outside gene matches: 10. The germline CDR1 and CDR2 sequences are SGHTA and FQGNSA. The CDR3 region is CASSLAMRLAGGTGETQYF. CDR3 coding DNA: TGTGCCAGCAGCTTAGCGATGAGACTAGCGGGAGGGACAGGAGAGACCCAGTACTTC.

The rearrangement joins TRBV28 to TRBJ1-3, with D possibly matching TRBD1 (5 bases). The CDR3 extends over 12 amino acids. V gave up 7 bases and J gave up 4 bases, with 8 bases separating them. The germline V gene encodes CDR1 MDHEN and CDR2 SYDVKM. CDR3 sequence (DNA): TGTGCCAGCACCCAGGGAGGAAACACCATATATTTT. This sequence encodes CASTQGGNTIYF.

This chain connects TRBV7-2 to TRBJ1-2; 8 nucleotides line up with TRBD1. The CDR3 has 13 amino acids. CDR1 and CDR2 from the germline V gene are SGHTA and FQGNSA. J gave up 8 bases and V 4 bases, and 6 bases lay outside the gene matches. CDR3 DNA sequence: TGTGCCAGCAGCTACCCATCAGGGGGCGGCTACACCTTC. Its translation is CASSYPSGGGYTF.

For the CDR3, the DNA is TGCGCCAGCTCTTCCGGGGACAGGCTTTCCGGGGAGCTGTTTTTT. Translated, it gives CASSSGDRLSGELFF. This chain links TRBV5-1 with TRBJ2-2, with 8 bases identical to TRBD1. The CDR3 spans 15 residues. V trimming: 7 bases; J trimming: 6 bases; junction bases outside the gene matches: 11. Per germline, CDR1 SGHRS and CDR2 YFSETQ.

The chain recombines TRBV7-2 with TRBJ1-2; a weak D match, TRBD1 (5 bases). Per the germline V gene, CDR1 is SGHTA and CDR2 is FQGNSA. V shed 4 bases and J shed 5 bases, with 14 bases lying between them. The length of the CDR3 is 14 residues. The CDR3 is CASSSLGLLYGYTF. As DNA, the CDR3 is TGTGCCAGCAGCTCCTTGGGACTGCTTTATGGCTACACCTTC.

This clone was seen once. The chain is built from TRBV28 and TRBJ2-7; no firm D call. The germline V gene has CDR1 MDHEN and CDR2 SYDVKM. The V gene lost 6 bases and the J gene lost 3 bases, with 6 bases spanning the gap. The CDR3 loop spans 11 amino acids. Here the CDR3 reads CASRRYYEQYF. The CDR3 DNA reads as TGTGCCAGCAGGCGGTACTACGAGCAGTACTTC.

J is TRBJ1-1 and V is TRBV20-1; weak D call: TRBD1 (5 bases). The CDR3 is made up of 14 amino acids. V was clipped by 3 bases and J by 0 bases, with 11 bases between them. Germline assignment: CDR1 DFQATT and CDR2 SNEGSKA (reference sequence). This chain's CDR3 is CSASPGQLNTEAFF. The CDR3 nucleotides read TGCAGTGCTAGTCCAGGGCAACTGAACACTGAAGCTTTCTTT.

The genes are TRBV28 and TRBJ1-5, with a possible D match to TRBD1 (6 bases). In germline, CDR1 is MDHEN, CDR2 SYDVKM. The length of the CDR3 is 17 residues. The ends were cut back, 2 bases at V and 0 bases at J, with 14 bases in the middle. The DNA of the CDR3 is TGTGCCAGCAGTTTAGCCAGGGGACCCTATAGCAATCAGCCCCAGCATTTT. It encodes CASSLARGPYSNQPQHF.

This clone was seen a handful of times. The chain couples TRBV19 to TRBJ2-1; weak D call: TRBD2 (6 bases). Germline V gives CDR1 LNHDA, CDR2 SQIVND (reference sequence). V was cut by 7 bases and J by 6 bases, with 13 bases left in between. CDR3 length equals 13 residues. The CDR3 reads CASMRSGGNEQFF. The CDR3 DNA follows: TGTGCCAGTATGCGGTCCGGGGGCAATGAGCAGTTCTTC. Drawing the rest from reference TRBV19 and TRBJ2-1, the complete variable domain is DGGITQSPKYLFRKEGQNVTLSCEQNLNHDAMYWYRQDPGQGLRLIYYSQIVNDFQKGDIAEGYSVSREKKESFPLTVTSAQKNPTAFYLCASMRSGGNEQFFGPGTRLTVL.

In DNA form, the CDR3 reads TGTGCCAGCAGTGACCGGGACAGGGGATTGGGCACTGAAGCTTTCTTT. It codes for CASSDRDRGLGTEAFF. The chain carries TRBV28 and TRBJ1-1; 10 bases are shared with TRBD1. This CDR3 region has 16 residues. Trimming cost V 5 bases and J 4 bases; bases outside gene matches: 10. The germline CDR1 and CDR2 sequences are MDHEN and SYDVKM.

The rearrangement links TRBV18 to TRBJ2-3, with 10 bases lining up with TRBD2. CDR1 is KGHSH and CDR2 is LQKENI in the germline V gene. This CDR3 is 15 amino acids long. The trim removed 3 bases at V and 5 bases at J, leaving 5 bases unmatched. CDR3 region: CASSPGTSVRDTQYF. CDR3 DNA sequence: TGTGCCAGCTCACCCGGGACTAGCGTTAGAGATACGCAGTATTTT.

The rearrangement links TRBV5-4 to TRBJ2-2; possibly TRBD1 for D (6 bases). Germline V CDR1 and CDR2: SGHNT, YYREEE (reference sequence). Trimming pared 7 bases from V and 9 bases from J, leaving 19 bases between. The CDR3 contains 14 residues. Here the CDR3 reads CASGEGGLQRELFF. The CDR3 DNA sequence: TGTGCCAGCGGCGAAGGGGGATTGCAGCGGGAGCTGTTTTTT.